The T cell receptor (beta chain) described here comes from a study of blood T cell repertoires in COVID-19. At the level of the study: Samples of COVID-19 (acute and convalescent) were obtained from the United States, Italy and Spain. T cells, B-cell-depleted T cells, or PBMCs supplied cDNA or gDNA.

Per the germline V gene, CDR1 is MDHEN and CDR2 is SYDVKM. This CDR3 is 15 amino acids long. Trimming stripped 3 bases from V and 1 base from J, with 10 bases between. Authors' analysis steps: Estimation of nucleated cell counts relied on the amplification of reference gene primers. Clones were read by immunoSEQ multiplex PCR, and TCRdb kept only the in-frame ones, dropping some. V and J calls plus clone size are reproduced from that table; the DNA served to infer D and trimming. The sample includes approximately 99,000 clones, under 85% of them seen just once. This chain links TRBV28 with TRBJ1-3; D is perhaps TRBD1 (6 bases). This sequence originates from a woman aged 70-85 years with acute or convalescent COVID-19. The sequencing input was peripheral blood. The CDR3 DNA reads TGTGCCAGCAGTTTCAGGGGAGGGTCTGGAAACACCATATATTTT. This sequence encodes CASSFRGGSGNTIYF.